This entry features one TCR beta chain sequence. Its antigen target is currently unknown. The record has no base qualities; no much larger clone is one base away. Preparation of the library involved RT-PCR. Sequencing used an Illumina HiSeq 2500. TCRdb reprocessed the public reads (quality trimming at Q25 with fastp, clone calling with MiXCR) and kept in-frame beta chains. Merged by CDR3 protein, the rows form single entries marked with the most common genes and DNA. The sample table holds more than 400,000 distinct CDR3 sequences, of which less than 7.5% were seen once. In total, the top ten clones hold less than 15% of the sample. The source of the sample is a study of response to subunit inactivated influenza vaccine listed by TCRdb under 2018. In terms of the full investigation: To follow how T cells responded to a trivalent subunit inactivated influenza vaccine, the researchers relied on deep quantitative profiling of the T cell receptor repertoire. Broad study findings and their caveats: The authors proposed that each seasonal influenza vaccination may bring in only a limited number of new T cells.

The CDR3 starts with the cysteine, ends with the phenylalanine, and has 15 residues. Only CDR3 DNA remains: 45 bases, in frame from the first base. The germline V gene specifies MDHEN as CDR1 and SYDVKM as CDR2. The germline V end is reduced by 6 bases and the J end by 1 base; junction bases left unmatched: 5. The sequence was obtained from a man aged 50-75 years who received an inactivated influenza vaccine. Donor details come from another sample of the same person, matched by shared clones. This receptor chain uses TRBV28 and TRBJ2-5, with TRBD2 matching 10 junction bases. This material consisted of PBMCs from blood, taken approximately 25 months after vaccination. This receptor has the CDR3 CASSSSGGPQETQYF. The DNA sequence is TGTGCCAGCAGCTCTAGCGGGGGCCCCCAAGAGACCCAGTACTTC.